Below are 9 T cell receptor beta chains sequenced from a single sample in a study of CD8 T cells in ankylosing spondylitis. TCRdb re-called the 5' RACE reads with MiXCR, one entry per CDR3 protein. In the table there are around 130,000 distinct CDR3 sequences, over 6.5% of which are singletons. Specimen: blood, either unsorted or a sorted T cell fraction (not recorded which). The receptors were gathered from a male donor with ankylosing spondylitis or in good health (not recorded which).

This clonotype appeared many times. The chain is built from TRBV6-6 and TRBJ2-7, with unresolved D. Germline CDR1 is MNHNY and CDR2 is SVGAGI (reference sequence). This CDR3 comprises 11 residues. Trimming pared 7 bases from V and 3 bases from J, leaving 7 bases between. For the CDR3, the DNA is TGTGCCAGCATCCTAAACTACGAGCAGTACTTC. Its protein is CASILNYEQYF.

This clonotype was picked up many times. The chain combines TRBV29-1 with TRBJ2-1; D remains ambiguous. Germline CDR1 reads SQVTM; CDR2 reads ANQGSEA. The CDR3 is made up of 16 amino acids. The V end lost 3 bases, the J end lost 2 bases, and 17 bases lay between the germline ends. In DNA form, the CDR3 reads TGCAGCGTTGATCACACTAACCTCTCCCCCTACAATGAGCAGTTCTTC. This translates into CSVDHTNLSPYNEQFF.

The table lists this clonotype with many counts. The V call is TRBV7-9, the J call TRBJ2-2; D may be TRBD2 (5 bases). The CDR3 covers 13 residues. V lost 3 bases and J 6 bases, leaving 8 bases between the germline ends. The germline CDR1 and CDR2 sequences are SEHNR and FQNEAQ (reference sequence). CDR3 bases: TGTGCCAGCAGCTTCGGGGTGGCCGGGGAGCTGTTTTTT. It is translated as CASSFGVAGELFF.

This clonotype came up many times. The CDR3, as DNA: TGTGCCAGCAGCACCGGGACAATGAGGGAAAAACTGTTTTTT. Translation: CASSTGTMREKLFF. This sequence joins TRBV7-8 and TRBJ1-4, with a possible D match to TRBD1 (6 bases). The CDR3 length is 14 residues. Germline CDR1 is SGHVS and CDR2 is FQNEAQ. V was clipped by 5 bases and J by 8 bases, with 15 bases between them.

This clonotype was counted ten times or more. The chain carries TRBV5-1 and TRBJ1-6; D gene unclear. The CDR3 spans 13 residues. Germline lookup yields CDR1 SGHRS and CDR2 YFSETQ. V dropped 1 base and J dropped 9 bases, with 8 bases sitting between them. CDR3 residues: CASSLSSSSPLHF. CDR3 DNA sequence: TGCGCCAGCAGCTTGTCCTCGAGTTCACCCCTCCACTTT.

This clonotype was seen repeatedly, ten times or more. V gene TRBV12-3 or TRBV12-4 combines with J gene TRBJ2-7; 7 nucleotides align to TRBD2. The CDR3 totals 13 residues. Trimming removed 5 bases from V and 9 bases from J; junction bases left unmatched: 10. The CDR3 loop is CASSASGVRGQYF. CDR3 nucleotides: TGTGCCAGCAGTGCTAGCGGAGTTAGGGGGCAGTACTTC.

This clonotype was counted at least ten times. The chain combines TRBV9 with TRBJ2-6; 9 nucleotides match TRBD1. The CDR3 consists of 14 residues. The germline gives CDR1 SGDLS, CDR2 YYNGEE. Germline trimming cut 7 bases from V and 4 bases from J; bases unmatched to any gene: 3. The CDR3, as DNA: TGTGCCAGCGGGACAGGGTCCGGGGCCAACGTCCTGACTTTC. It is translated as CASGTGSGANVLTF.

This clonotype was observed many times. The chain uses TRBV5-1 and TRBJ2-5, with 8 bases aligning to TRBD1. The ends lost 4 bases at V and 5 bases at J; junction bases unmatched: 13. Per germline, CDR1 SGHRS and CDR2 YFSETQ. This CDR3 contains 16 residues. The CDR3 DNA is TGCGCCAGCAGCCCCGGTGGACAGGGATTTAGGGAGACCCAGTACTTC. Its protein is CASSPGGQGFRETQYF.

This clonotype showed up just a few times. This chain uses TRBV11-2 with TRBJ2-3; 13 nucleotides match TRBD2. Germline V gene lookup returns CDR1 SGHAT and CDR2 FQNNGV. V lost 4 bases to trimming and J lost 0 bases; unmatched junction nucleotides: 10. CDR3 length equals 19 residues. For the CDR3, the DNA is TGTGCCAGCAGCTCTGTTCCGGGACTAGCGGGGTTCAGCACAGATACGCAGTATTTT. Protein product: CASSSVPGLAGFSTDTQYF.